This TCR beta chain was identified in a study of technical replicates of blood from several donors. This table comes from immunoSEQ multiplex PCR, and its TCRdb copy is limited to in-frame clones, with some not included. The table shows approximately 81,000 clones, with 80% to 90% occurring only once. V lost 3 bases, J lost 4 bases, and 10 bases lay in between. Germline values: CDR1 SGDLS, CDR2 YYNGEE. CDR3 length: 13 residues. The sequencing sample was made of PBMCs. This clonotype was obtained from a human donor in good health. Some clones in this sample may be carry-over from other donors' samples. The chain uses TRBV9 and TRBJ2-5; D is ambiguous. In DNA form, the CDR3 reads TGTGCCAGCAGCGGACTGGCGACAGAGACCCAGTACTTC. Translated: CASSGLATETQYF.